This TCR beta chain came from a study of OX40 agonist ivuxolimab in advanced cancers. The wider study: From about 23 to 85 years was the age range, with a mean of roughly 64 years, and around 80% were male. Prior therapy, whether anti-PD-1, anti-PD-L1 or anti-CTLA-4, was allowed, and 30% to 40% had some.

Sequenced by immunoSEQ multiplex PCR; TCRdb stores in-frame clones only, minus some. The data contain approximately 82,000 clones, 88% of them seen just once; the ten biggest clones take up roughly 0.8%. About this clone itself: Its target is not known.

Overall study findings and caveats: Low normalized T-cell clonal expansion was also seen in some nonresponders. Fewer expanded clones were found on average in CD4+ than in CD8+ T cells.

This TCR derives from an adult with an advanced solid tumor such as melanoma, head and neck, liver or kidney cancer. The input for sequencing was CD4+ or CD8+ T cells sorted from blood, taken in a trial of the OX40 agonist ivuxolimab.

This CDR3 is CAWQSSYEQYF. In DNA form, the CDR3 reads TGTGCCTGGCAGAGCTCCTACGAGCAGTACTTC. The rearrangement links TRBV30 to TRBJ2-7; no firm D call. The CDR3 is 11 residues long. Trimming took 5 bases from V and 0 from J, leaving 5 bases between them. Germline V gene sequence: CDR1 GTSNPN, CDR2 SVGIG (reference sequence).